The 6 T cell receptor delta chains given below trace back to one sample, sequenced in a study of gamma-delta chains in newborns, infants, children (dated by TCRdb to about 2019). The listed sequencing device is Illumina MiSeq. The public reads were reprocessed by TCRdb using CATT, and rows of matching DNA were later combined. The sample records roughly 2,700 delta-chain clones, 35% to 55% of which are singletons. The ten largest clones add up to less than 14% of the sample. Material: blood, obtained at baseline. The receptors derive from a child who received the measles vaccine.

On this clone itself: A read error may be the cause here, since a much bigger clone is one base away. Other DNA sequences in the sample encode the same CDR3. The rearrangement joins TRDV3 to TRDJ1, with 9 bases fitting TRDD3. Germline V gene sequence: CDR1 TVYSNPD, CDR2 GDNSRS (reference sequence). This CDR3 spans 19 amino acids. The CDR3 DNA reads as TGTGCCTTTCACCGGGGCTACTGGGGGACTTACTCCGACACAGATAAACTCATCTTT. The encoded protein is CAFHRGYWGTYSDTDKLIF.

This clone came up a few times. V usage is TRDV2 and J usage is TRDJ1; TRDD3 agrees at 9 bases. The CDR3 is 21 residues long. Germline V gene sequence: CDR1 GEAIGNYY, CDR2 EKD. After removal of 1 base from V and 0 bases from J, the junction contained 20 bases not matched to a gene. As DNA, the CDR3 is TGTGCCTGTGACACGGCAAGTACTGGGGGAATCCCCCTCTCTTACACCGATAAACTCATCTTT. Encoded protein: CACDTASTGGIPLSYTDKLIF.

The CDR3 is CACDALGDIASAQLFF. DNA of the CDR3: TGTGCCTGTGACGCCCTGGGGGATATAGCTTCAGCACAACTCTTCTTT. The rearrangement links TRDV2 to TRDJ2, with 10 bases lining up with TRDD3. The CDR3 spans 16 residues. V lost 3 bases to trimming and J lost 6 bases; unmatched junction nucleotides: 9. Germline CDR1 reads GEAIGNYY; CDR2 reads EKD.

Only a few counts were recorded for this clone. Other DNA sequences in this specimen translate into the identical CDR3. The rearrangement links TRDV1 to TRDJ1, with unresolved D. Trimming took 2 bases from V and 3 from J, leaving 34 bases between them. From germline, CDR1 is TSWWSYY and CDR2 QGS. This CDR3 region has 22 residues. As DNA, the CDR3 is TGTGCTCTTGGGGAATTCGGCCTAGGTCTTGCGGAGAGGCGGATTGGTCCCGATAAACTCATCTTT. This encodes CALGEFGLGLAERRIGPDKLIF.

This clone was seen a single time. The V call is TRDV1, the J call TRDJ1; 11 bases fit TRDD3. Germline lookup yields CDR1 TSWWSYY and CDR2 QGS. This CDR3 spans 21 amino acids. The junction had 19 bases not matched to a gene; V was cut back by 4 bases and J by 0 bases. The CDR3, as DNA: TGTGCTCTTGGGGCTAGTGGGTACTGGGGGATAACGGGGGTTTACACCGATAAACTCATCTTT. This gives the protein CALGASGYWGITGVYTDKLIF.

The rearrangement joins TRDV1 to TRDJ1; 12 nucleotides line up with TRDD3. Germline CDR1 and CDR2: TSWWSYY and QGS. Unmatched junction bases numbered 21, after V lost 0 bases and J lost 4 bases. The CDR3 contains 22 residues. In DNA, the CDR3 is TGTGCTCTTGGGGAACTTCCGCGTTTCCCCCACGCCTGGGGGATACGCTTCGATAAACTCATCTTT. Amino acid sequence: CALGELPRFPHAWGIRFDKLIF.